The present TCR beta chain was sequenced within a study of blood T cell repertoires in COVID-19. In the study overall: Specimens from acute and convalescent COVID-19 originated in the United States, Italy and Spain.

Authors' data handling: Amplification from reference gene primers served as the basis for estimated nucleated cell counts. Profiled with immunoSEQ multiplex PCR; TCRdb holds only in-frame clones, not every one. That table gives V, J and clone size, and the DNA gave D and trimming. The sample shows about 230,000 clones, approximately 84% of them seen only once. The length of the CDR3 is 14 residues. Trimming at V came to 3 bases and at J to 4 bases, leaving 8 bases not matched to a gene. Germline-derived CDR1 and CDR2 are DFQATT and SNEGSKA (reference sequence). Seattle's enrolled individuals joined amid active infection and were then monitored longitudinally.

Sequenced material: peripheral blood. This sequence originates from a man aged 45-65 years with COVID-19, enrolled during active disease. The V call is TRBV20-1, the J call TRBJ2-5; 7 positions match TRBD1. In DNA, the CDR3 is TGCAGTGCTAGTAAAGGGACAGACCCAGAGACCCAGTACTTC. Translated: CSASKGTDPETQYF.